This TCR beta chain originates from a study of blood T cell repertoires in COVID-19. In the study's own analysis: Researchers report that nucleated cell counts were estimated from reference gene primer amplification. Produced via immunoSEQ multiplex PCR; TCRdb's table is partial and in-frame only. V and J calls and clone size are as listed in that table; D and trimming were resolved from the DNA. This table holds roughly 160,000 clones, around 90% found once. Germline lookup yields CDR1 LNHDA and CDR2 SQIVND (reference sequence). After removal of 6 bases from V and 0 bases from J, the junction contained 4 bases not matched to a gene. The CDR3 totals 14 residues.

This TCR was recovered from a man between 18 and 29 years old with acute or convalescent COVID-19. The chain joins TRBV19 to TRBJ1-1, with 7 bases aligning to TRBD1. Sequenced input: peripheral blood. In nucleotides, the CDR3 is TGTGCCAGTAGACGGGACAGATTGAACACTGAAGCTTTCTTT. It yields the protein CASRRDRLNTEAFF.